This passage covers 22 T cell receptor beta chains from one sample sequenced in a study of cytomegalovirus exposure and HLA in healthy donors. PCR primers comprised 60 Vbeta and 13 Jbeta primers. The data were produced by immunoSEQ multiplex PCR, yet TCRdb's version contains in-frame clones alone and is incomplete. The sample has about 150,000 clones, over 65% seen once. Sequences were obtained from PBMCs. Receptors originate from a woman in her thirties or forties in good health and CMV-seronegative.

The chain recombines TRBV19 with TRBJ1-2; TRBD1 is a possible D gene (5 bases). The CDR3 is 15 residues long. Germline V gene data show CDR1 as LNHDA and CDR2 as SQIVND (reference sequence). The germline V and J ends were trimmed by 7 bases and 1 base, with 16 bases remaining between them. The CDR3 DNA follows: TGTGCCAGTACCCAAGGGGTAGGGGTTAACTATGGCTACACCTTC. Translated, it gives CASTQGVGVNYGYTF. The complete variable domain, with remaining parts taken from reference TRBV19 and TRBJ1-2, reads DGGITQSPKYLFRKEGQNVTLSCEQNLNHDAMYWYRQDPGQGLRLIYYSQIVNDFQKGDIAEGYSVSREKKESFPLTVTSAQKNPTAFYLCASTQGVGVNYGYTFGSGTRLTVV.

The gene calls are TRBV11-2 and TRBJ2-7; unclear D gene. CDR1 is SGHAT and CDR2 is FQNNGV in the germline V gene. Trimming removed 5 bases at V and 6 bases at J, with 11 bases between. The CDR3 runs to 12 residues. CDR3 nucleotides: TGTGCCAGCAGCCTGGCTAGTGGCGAGCAGTACTTC. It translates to CASSLASGEQYF.

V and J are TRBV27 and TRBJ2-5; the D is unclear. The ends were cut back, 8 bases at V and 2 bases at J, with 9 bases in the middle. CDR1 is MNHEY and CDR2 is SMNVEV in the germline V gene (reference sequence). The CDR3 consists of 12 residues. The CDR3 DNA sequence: TGTGCCAGCTCGCCCACTCAAGAGACCCAGTACTTC. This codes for CASSPTQETQYF.

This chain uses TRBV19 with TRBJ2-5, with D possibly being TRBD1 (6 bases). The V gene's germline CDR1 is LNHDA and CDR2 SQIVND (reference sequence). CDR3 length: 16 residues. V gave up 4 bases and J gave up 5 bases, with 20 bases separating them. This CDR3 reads CASSTPDRWDRETQYF. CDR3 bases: TGTGCCAGTAGTACCCCTGACAGGTGGGATCGGGAGACCCAGTACTTC. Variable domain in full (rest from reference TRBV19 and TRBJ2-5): DGGITQSPKYLFRKEGQNVTLSCEQNLNHDAMYWYRQDPGQGLRLIYYSQIVNDFQKGDIAEGYSVSREKKESFPLTVTSAQKNPTAFYLCASSTPDRWDRETQYFGPGTRLLVL.

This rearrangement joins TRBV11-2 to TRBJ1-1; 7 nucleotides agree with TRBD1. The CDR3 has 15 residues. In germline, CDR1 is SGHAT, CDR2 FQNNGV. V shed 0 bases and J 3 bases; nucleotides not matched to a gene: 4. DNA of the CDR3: TGTGCCAGCAGCTTAGATGGCGACAGGGACACTGAAGCTTTCTTT. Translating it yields CASSLDGDRDTEAFF. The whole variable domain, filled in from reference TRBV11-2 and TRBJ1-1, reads EAGVAQSPRYKIIEKRQSVAFWCNPISGHATLYWYQQILGQGPKLLIQFQNNGVVDDSQLPKDRFSAERLKGVDSTLKIQPAKLEDSAVYLCASSLDGDRDTEAFFGQGTRLTVV.

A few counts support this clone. DNA for the CDR3: TGTGCCAGCAGCACCGCTGAGGCGGCTCATACGCAGTATTTT. Residues: CASSTAEAAHTQYF. The chain employs TRBV5-4 and TRBJ2-3; D not certain. Germline CDR1 and CDR2: SGHNT and YYREEE (reference sequence). This CDR3 has 14 residues. Trimming shortened V by 4 bases and J by 7 bases, and 16 bases separated the two germline ends.

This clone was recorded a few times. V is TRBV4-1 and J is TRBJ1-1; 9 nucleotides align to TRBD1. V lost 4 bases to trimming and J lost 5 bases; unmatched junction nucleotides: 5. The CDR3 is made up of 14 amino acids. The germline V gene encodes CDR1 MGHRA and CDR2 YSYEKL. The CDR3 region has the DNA TGCGCCAGCAGCCTCCGGGACAGGGAGACTGAAGCTTTCTTT. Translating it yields CASSLRDRETEAFF.

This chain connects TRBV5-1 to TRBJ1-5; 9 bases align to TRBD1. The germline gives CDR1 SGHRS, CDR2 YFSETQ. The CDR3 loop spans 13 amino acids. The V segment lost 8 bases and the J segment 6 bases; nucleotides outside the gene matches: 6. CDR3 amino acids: CARGQGCGQPQHF. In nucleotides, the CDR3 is TGCGCCAGAGGACAGGGGTGTGGTCAGCCCCAGCATTTT.

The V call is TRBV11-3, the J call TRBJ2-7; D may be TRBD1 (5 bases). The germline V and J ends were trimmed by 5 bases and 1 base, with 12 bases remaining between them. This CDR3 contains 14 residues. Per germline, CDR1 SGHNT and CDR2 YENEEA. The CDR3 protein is CASSPSTDSYEQYF. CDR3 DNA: TGTGCCAGCAGCCCTTCGACAGATTCCTACGAGCAGTACTTC. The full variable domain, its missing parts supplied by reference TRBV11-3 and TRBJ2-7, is EAGVVQSPRYKIIEKKQPVAFWCNPISGHNTLYWYLQNLGQGPELLIRYENEEAVDDSQLPKDRFSAERLKGVDSTLKIQPAELGDSAVYLCASSPSTDSYEQYFGPGTRLTVT.

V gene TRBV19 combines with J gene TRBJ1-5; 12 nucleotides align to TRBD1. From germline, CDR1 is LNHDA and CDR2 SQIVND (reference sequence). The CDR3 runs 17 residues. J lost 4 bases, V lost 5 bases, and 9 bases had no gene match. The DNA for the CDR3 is TGTGCCAGTAGTGGGGGGACAGGGGGCGCGAGGAATCAGCCCCAGCATTTT. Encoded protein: CASSGGTGGARNQPQHF.

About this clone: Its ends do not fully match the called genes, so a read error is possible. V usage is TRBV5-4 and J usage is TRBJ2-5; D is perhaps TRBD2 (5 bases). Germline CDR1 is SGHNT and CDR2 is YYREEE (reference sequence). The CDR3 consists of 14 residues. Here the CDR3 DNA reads TGTGCCAGCAGCTCCGCCGGACTTCAAGAGGCCCAGTACTTC. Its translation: CASSSAGLQEAQYF.

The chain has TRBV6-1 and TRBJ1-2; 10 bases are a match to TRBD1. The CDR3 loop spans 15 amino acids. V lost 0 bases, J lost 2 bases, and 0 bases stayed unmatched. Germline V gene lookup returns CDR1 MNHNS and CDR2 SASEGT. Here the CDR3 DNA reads TGTGCCAGCAGTGAAGCGGGACAGGGGAACTATGGCTACACCTTC. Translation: CASSEAGQGNYGYTF.

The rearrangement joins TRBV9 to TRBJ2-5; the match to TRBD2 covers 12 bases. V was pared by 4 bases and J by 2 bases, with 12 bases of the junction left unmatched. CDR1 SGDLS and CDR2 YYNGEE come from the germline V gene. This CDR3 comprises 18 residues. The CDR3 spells CASSFSSGGALFQETQYF. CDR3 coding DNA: TGTGCCAGCAGCTTCTCTAGCGGGGGGGCCTTATTTCAAGAGACCCAGTACTTC.

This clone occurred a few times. The CDR3 loop is CASSQTGFEAFF. The CDR3 bases are TGTGCCAGCAGCCAGACAGGGTTTGAAGCTTTCTTT. The chain links TRBV6-5 to TRBJ1-1; TRBD1 aligns across 7 bases. After removal of 6 bases from V and 7 bases from J, the junction contained 5 bases not matched to a gene. CDR1 MNHEY and CDR2 SVGAGI come from the germline V gene. The CDR3 length is 12 residues.

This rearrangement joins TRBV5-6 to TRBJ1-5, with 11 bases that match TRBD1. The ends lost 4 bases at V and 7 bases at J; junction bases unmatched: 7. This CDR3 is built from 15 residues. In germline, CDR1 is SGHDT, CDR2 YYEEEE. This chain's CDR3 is CASSIRDRGWQPQHF. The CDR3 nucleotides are TGTGCCAGCAGCATCCGGGACAGGGGGTGGCAGCCCCAGCATTTT.

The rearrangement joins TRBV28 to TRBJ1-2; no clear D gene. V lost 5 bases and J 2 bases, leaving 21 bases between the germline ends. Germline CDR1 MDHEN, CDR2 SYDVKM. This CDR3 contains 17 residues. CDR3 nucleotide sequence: TGTGCCAGCAGTCCTAGATACTACCGAGGGCTGAACTATGGCTACACCTTC. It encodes CASSPRYYRGLNYGYTF.

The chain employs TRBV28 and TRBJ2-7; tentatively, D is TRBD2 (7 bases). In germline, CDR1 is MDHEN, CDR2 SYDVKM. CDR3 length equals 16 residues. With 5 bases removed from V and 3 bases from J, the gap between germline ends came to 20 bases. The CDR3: CASSHDRRGGDYEQYF. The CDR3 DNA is TGTGCCAGCAGTCACGACAGGAGGGGGGGGGACTACGAGCAGTACTTC.

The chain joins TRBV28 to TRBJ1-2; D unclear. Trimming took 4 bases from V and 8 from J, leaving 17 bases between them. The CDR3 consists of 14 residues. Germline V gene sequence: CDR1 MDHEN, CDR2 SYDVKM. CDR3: CASSSPSRAGGYTF. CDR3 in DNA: TGTGCCAGCAGTTCCCCCAGTCGGGCGGGAGGCTACACCTTC.

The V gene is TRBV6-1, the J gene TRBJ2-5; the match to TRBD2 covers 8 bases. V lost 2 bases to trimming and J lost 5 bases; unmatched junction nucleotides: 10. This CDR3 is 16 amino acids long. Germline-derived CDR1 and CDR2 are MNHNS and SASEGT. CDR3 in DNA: TGTGCCAGCAGTGAAAGGGGAGCGGGGGCGGGGGAGACCCAGTACTTC. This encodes CASSERGAGAGETQYF.

The CDR3 reads CASSLKLAGGADFGETQYF. In DNA form, the CDR3 reads TGTGCCAGCAGCTTGAAGCTAGCGGGGGGGGCCGACTTCGGGGAGACCCAGTACTTC. The V gene is TRBV5-6, the J gene TRBJ2-5; 12 bases line up with TRBD2. CDR3 length equals 19 residues. The junction had 15 bases not matched to a gene; V was cut back by 1 base and J by 5 bases. Germline V gives CDR1 SGHDT, CDR2 YYEEEE.

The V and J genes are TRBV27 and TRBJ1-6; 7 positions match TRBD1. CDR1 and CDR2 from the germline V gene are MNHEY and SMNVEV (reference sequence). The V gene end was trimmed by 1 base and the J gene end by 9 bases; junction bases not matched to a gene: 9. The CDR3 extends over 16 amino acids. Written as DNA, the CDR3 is TGTGCCAGCAGTTTATTGAGACAGGGTATGGGTTCACCCCTCCACTTT. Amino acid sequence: CASSLLRQGMGSPLHF.

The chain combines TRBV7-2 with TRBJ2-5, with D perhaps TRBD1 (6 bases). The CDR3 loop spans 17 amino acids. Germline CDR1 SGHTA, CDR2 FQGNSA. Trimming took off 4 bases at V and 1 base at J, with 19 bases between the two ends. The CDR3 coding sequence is TGTGCCAGCAGCTCATTTCCCGGGACACCGATCCAAGAGACCCAGTACTTC. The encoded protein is CASSSFPGTPIQETQYF.